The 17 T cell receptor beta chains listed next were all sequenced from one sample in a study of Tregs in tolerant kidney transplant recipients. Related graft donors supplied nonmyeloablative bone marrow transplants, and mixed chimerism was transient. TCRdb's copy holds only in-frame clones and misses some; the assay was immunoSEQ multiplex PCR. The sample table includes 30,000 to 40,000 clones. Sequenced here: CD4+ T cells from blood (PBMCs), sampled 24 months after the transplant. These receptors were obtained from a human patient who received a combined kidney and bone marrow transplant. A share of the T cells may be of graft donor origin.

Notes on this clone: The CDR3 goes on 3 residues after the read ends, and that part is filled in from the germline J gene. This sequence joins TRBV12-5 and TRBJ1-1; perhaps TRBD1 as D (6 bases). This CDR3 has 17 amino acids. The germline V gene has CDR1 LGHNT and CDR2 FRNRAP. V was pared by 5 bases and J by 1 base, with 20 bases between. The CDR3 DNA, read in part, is TGTGCTAGTGGTCCCCGGGGAACAGGGCTACAGAACACTGAA. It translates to CASGPRGTGLQNTE. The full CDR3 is CASGPRGTGLQNTEAFF. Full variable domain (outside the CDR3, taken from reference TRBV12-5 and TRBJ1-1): DARVTQTPRHKVTEMGQEVTMRCQPILGHNTVFWYRQTMMQGLELLAYFRNRAPLDDSGMPKDRFSAEMPDATLATLKIQPSEPRDSAVYFCASGPRGTGLQNTEAFFGQGTRLTVV.

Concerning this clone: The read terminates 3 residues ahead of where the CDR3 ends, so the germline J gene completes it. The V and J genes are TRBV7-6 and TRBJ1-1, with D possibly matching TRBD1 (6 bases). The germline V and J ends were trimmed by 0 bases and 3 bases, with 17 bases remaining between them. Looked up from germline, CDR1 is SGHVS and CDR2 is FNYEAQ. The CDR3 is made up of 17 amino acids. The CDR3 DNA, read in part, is TGTGCCAGCAGCTTAGCAAATTACAGGGATAGGGACACTGAA. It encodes CASSLANYRDRDTE. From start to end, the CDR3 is CASSLANYRDRDTEAFF.

The CDR3 reads CAGARDRDQPQHF. The CDR3 DNA, read in part, is TGTGCCGGAGCTAGGGACAGGGATCAGCCC. The V call is TRBV6-2 or TRBV6-3, the J call TRBJ1-5; 9 nucleotides align to TRBD1. The CDR3 end is not reached by the read, which stops 3 residues before it; the germline J gene fills it in. J was trimmed by 5 bases and V by 11 bases; bases with no gene match: 7. The CDR3 runs to 13 residues. Germline-derived CDR1 and CDR2 are MNHEY and SVGEGT.

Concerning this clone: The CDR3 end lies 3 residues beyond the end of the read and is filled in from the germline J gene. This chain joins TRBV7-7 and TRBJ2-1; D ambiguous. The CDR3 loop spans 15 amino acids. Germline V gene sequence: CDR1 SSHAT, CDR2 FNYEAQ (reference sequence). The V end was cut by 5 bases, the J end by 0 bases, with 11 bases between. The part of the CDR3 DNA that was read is TGTGCCAGCAGCCTCGGGTATAGCTCCTACAATGAG. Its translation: CASSLGYSSYNE. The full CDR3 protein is CASSLGYSSYNEQFF.

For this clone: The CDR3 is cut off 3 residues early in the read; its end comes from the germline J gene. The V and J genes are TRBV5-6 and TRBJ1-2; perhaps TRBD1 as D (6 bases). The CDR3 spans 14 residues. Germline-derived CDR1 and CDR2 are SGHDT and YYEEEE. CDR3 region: CASSLGDRTRGYTF. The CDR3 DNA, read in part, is TGTGCCAGCAGCTTGGGAGACAGGACGCGGGGC.

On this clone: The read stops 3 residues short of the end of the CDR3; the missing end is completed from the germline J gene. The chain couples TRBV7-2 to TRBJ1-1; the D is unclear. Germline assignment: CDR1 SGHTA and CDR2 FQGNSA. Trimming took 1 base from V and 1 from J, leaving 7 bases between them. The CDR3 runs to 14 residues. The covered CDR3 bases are TGTGCCAGCAGCTTAGGTCGGTGGAACACTGAA. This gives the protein CASSLGRWNTE. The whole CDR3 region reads CASSLGRWNTEAFF.

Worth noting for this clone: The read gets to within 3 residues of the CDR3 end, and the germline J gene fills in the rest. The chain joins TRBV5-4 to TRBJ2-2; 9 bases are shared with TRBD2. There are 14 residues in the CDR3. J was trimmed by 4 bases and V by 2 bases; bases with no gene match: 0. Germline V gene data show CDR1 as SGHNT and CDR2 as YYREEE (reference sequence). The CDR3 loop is CASSLAGGTGELFF. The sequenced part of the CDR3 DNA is TGTGCCAGCAGCTTAGCGGGGGGCACCGGGGAG. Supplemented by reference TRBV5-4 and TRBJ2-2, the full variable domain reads ETGVTQSPTHLIKTRGQQVTLRCSSQSGHNTVSWYQQALGQGPQFIFQYYREEENGRGNFPPRFSGLQFPNYSSELNVNALELDDSALYLCASSLAGGTGELFFGEGSRLTVL.

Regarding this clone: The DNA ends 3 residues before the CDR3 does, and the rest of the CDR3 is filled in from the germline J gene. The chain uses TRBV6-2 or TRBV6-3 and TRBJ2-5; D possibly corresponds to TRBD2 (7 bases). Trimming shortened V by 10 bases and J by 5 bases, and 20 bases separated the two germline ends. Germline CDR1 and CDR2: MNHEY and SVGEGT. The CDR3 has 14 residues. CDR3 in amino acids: CATLNWGGPETQYF. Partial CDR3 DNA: TGTGCCACCCTTAATTGGGGGGGCCCGGAGACC.

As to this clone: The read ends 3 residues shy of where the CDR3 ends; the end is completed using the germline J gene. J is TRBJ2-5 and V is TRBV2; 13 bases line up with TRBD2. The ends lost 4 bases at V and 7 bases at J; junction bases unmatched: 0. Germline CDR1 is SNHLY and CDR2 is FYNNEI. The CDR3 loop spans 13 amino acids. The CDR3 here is CASSGTSGGTQYF. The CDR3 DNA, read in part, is TGTGCCAGCAGTGGGACTAGCGGGGGGACC.

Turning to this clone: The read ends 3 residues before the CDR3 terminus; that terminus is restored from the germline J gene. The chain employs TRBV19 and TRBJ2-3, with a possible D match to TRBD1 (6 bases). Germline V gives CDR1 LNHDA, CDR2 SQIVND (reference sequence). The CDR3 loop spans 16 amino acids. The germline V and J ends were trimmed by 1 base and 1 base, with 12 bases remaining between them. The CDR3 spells CASSIAQGTGTDTQYF. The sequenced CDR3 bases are TGTGCCAGTAGTATAGCGCAGGGGACGGGCACAGATACG.

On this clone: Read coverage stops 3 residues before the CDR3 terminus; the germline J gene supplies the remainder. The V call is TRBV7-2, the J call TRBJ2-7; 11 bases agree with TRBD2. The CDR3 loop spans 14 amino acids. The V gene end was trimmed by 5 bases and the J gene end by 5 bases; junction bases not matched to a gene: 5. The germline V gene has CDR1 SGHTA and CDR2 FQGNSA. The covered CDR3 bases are TGTGCCAGCAGCGCTAGCGGGAGGCTCGACGAG. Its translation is CASSASGRLDE. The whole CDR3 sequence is CASSASGRLDEQYF.

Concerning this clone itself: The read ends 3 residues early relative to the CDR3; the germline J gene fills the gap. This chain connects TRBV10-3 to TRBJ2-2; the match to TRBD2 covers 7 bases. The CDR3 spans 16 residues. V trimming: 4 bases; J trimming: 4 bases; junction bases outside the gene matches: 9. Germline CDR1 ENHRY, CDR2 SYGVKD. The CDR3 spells CAISAGEGLGTGELFF. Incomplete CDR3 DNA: TGTGCCATCAGTGCCGGGGAGGGCCTAGGCACCGGGGAG.

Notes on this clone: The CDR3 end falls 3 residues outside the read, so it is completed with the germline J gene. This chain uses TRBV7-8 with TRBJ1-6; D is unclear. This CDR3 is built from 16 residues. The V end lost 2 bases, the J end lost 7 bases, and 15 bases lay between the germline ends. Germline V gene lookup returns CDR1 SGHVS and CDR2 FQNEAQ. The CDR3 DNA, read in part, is TGTGCCAGCAGCTTACTCGGTAGATCCGGGAATTCACCC. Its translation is CASSLLGRSGNSP. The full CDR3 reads CASSLLGRSGNSPLHF. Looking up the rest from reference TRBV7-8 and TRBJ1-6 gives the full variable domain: GAGVSQSPRYKVAKRGQDVALRCDPISGHVSLFWYQQALGQGPEFLTYFQNEAQLDKSGLPSDRFFAERPEGSVSTLKIQRTQQEDSAVYLCASSLLGRSGNSPLHFGNGTRLTVT.

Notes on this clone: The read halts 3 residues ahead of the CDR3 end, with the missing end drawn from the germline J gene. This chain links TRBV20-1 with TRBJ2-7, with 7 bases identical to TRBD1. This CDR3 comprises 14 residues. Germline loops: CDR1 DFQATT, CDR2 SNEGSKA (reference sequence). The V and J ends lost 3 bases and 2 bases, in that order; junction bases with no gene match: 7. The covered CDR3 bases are TGCAGTGCTAGGGTTGCAGGGGGAGCCTACGAG. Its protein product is CSARVAGGAYE. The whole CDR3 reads CSARVAGGAYEQYF.

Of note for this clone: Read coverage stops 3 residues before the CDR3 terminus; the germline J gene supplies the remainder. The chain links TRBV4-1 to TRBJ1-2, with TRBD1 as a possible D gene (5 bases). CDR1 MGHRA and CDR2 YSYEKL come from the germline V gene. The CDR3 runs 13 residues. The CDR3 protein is CASSQEGLWGYTF. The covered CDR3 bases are TGCGCCAGCAGCCAAGAGGGGCTATGGGGC.

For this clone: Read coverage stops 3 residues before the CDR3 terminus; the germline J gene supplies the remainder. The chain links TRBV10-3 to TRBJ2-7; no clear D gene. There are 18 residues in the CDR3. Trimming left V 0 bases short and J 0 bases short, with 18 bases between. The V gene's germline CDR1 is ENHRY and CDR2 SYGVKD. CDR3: CAISESHGVAATSYEQYF. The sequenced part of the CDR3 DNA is TGTGCCATCAGTGAGTCCCATGGCGTCGCGGCAACCTCCTACGAG.

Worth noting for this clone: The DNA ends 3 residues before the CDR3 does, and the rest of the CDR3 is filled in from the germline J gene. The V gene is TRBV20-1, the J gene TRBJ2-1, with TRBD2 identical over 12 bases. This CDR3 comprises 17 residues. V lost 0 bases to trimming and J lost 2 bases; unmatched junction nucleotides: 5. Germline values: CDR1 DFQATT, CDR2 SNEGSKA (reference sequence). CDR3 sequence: CSARDTLAGGPYNEQFF. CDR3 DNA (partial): TGCAGTGCTAGAGATACACTAGCGGGGGGCCCCTACAATGAG.